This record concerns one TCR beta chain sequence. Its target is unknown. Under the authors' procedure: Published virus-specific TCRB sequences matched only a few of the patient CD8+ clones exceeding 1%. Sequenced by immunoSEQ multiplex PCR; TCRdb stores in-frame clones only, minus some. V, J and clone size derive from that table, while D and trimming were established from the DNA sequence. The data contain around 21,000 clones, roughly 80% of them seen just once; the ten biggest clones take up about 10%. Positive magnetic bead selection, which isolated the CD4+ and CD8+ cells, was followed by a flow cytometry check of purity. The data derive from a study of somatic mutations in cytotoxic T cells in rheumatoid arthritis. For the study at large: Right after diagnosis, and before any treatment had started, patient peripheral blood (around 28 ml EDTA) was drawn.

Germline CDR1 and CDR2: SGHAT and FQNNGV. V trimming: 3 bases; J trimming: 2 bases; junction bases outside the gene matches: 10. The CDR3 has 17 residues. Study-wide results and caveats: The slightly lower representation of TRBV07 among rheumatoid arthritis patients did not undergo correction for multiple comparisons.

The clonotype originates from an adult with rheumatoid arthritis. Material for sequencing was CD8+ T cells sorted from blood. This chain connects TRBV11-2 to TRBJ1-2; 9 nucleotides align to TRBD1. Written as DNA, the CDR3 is TGTGCCAGCAGCTTCTTTGGTACTGGACAGGGGAACTATGGCTACACCTTC. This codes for CASSFFGTGQGNYGYTF.